Listed here is a single T cell receptor beta chain. What it binds is not known. The V gene lost 4 bases and the J gene lost 2 bases, with 17 bases spanning the gap. This CDR3 is built from 16 residues. Germline values: CDR1 SGHRS, CDR2 YFSETQ. As for the donors, each was a healthy bone marrow donor. This record comes from a study of cytomegalovirus exposure and HLA in healthy donors. Study-wide findings and caveats: An Asian-associated ancestry cluster reportedly showed fewer N-insertions than the approximately 690-donor mean in a later analysis. Most TCRs appeared rarely, but some public TCRs recurred in many donors. A later analysis reported that several of the most significant clusters appeared to be linked to common viral pathogens, among them Epstein-Barr virus.

Researchers ran the PCR with 60 Vbeta and 13 Jbeta primers. This table comes from immunoSEQ multiplex PCR, and its TCRdb copy is limited to in-frame clones, with some not included. The sample records 100,000 to 150,000 clones, under 75% being singletons. The sequence was obtained from a woman between 40 and 50 years old in good health and CMV-seronegative. Sequenced material: PBMCs. The J gene is TRBJ2-3, the V gene TRBV5-1, with a tentative D call TRBD1 (5 bases). Written as DNA, the CDR3 is TGCGCCAGCAGCCCCGGCTTCAGGGCCGACACAGATACGCAGTATTTT. Its protein is CASSPGFRADTDTQYF.